Each of the 26 T cell receptor beta chains below was sequenced from the same sample in a study of blood T cell repertoires in COVID-19. Some clones are missing from TCRdb's copy, which holds only in-frame ones; the method was immunoSEQ multiplex PCR. This sample has a few hundred thousand clones, with about 90% found just once. Material for sequencing was PBMCs or T cells enriched from blood (not recorded which). All receptors derive from a woman aged 25 to 39 who had recovered from COVID-19.

The V and J genes are TRBV11-2 and TRBJ2-5, with D unclear. Germline CDR1 is SGHAT and CDR2 is FQNNGV. V lost 1 base to trimming and J lost 5 bases, with 5 bases between them. CDR3 length: 12 residues. As DNA, the CDR3 is TGTGCCAGCAGCTTAGCCAGGGAGACCCAGTACTTC. Protein sequence: CASSLARETQYF.

The V and J genes are TRBV7-9 and TRBJ2-7, with 7 bases matching TRBD2. Looked up from germline, CDR1 is SEHNR and CDR2 is FQNEAQ (reference sequence). V dropped 0 bases and J dropped 3; count of bases not matched to a gene: 8. The CDR3 loop spans 16 amino acids. CDR3 bases: TGTGCCAGCAGCTTAGCGCGTTGGGGCGGGAGCTACGAGCAGTACTTC. It yields the protein CASSLARWGGSYEQYF.

The rearrangement uses TRBV14 and TRBJ1-1, with 7 bases matching TRBD1. The germline gives CDR1 SGHDN, CDR2 FVKESK. V trimming: 2 bases; J trimming: 1 base; junction bases outside the gene matches: 7. This CDR3 has 16 residues. CDR3 amino acids: CASSQRDRAGNTEAFF. Here the CDR3 DNA reads TGTGCCAGCAGCCAACGAGACAGGGCCGGGAACACTGAAGCTTTCTTT.

The V call is TRBV19, the J call TRBJ2-7; D is possibly TRBD2 (6 bases). This CDR3 has 14 residues. Trimming removed 8 bases from V and 1 base from J, with 15 bases in between. The V gene's germline CDR1 is LNHDA and CDR2 SQIVND (reference sequence). The CDR3 sequence: CASRLGRESYEQYF. The CDR3 bases are TGTGCCAGTCGTTTGGGACGGGAGTCCTACGAGCAGTACTTC.

The rearrangement uses TRBV28 and TRBJ2-7, with a possible D match to TRBD1 (5 bases). From germline, CDR1 is MDHEN and CDR2 SYDVKM. The CDR3 contains 14 residues. Trimming pared 9 bases from V and 3 bases from J, leaving 18 bases between. The CDR3, as DNA: TGTGCCAGTCAAAATCAGGGCAGATACTACGAGCAGTACTTC. It yields the protein CASQNQGRYYEQYF. Filled out from reference TRBV28 and TRBJ2-7, the complete variable domain reads DVKVTQSSRYLVKRTGEKVFLECVQDMDHENMFWYRQDPGLGLRLIYFSYDVKMKEKGDIPEGYSVSREKKERFSLILESASTNQTSMYLCASQNQGRYYEQYFGPGTRLTVT.

V is TRBV7-6 and J is TRBJ2-1; 13 bases fit TRBD2. The CDR3 length is 17 residues. The ends lost 1 base at V and 0 bases at J; junction bases unmatched: 0. Germline-derived CDR1 and CDR2 are SGHVS and FNYEAQ. This CDR3 is CASSLGTSGSSYNEQFF. The CDR3 DNA reads TGTGCCAGCAGCTTAGGGACTAGCGGGAGCTCCTACAATGAGCAGTTCTTC.

The CDR3 nucleotides read TGTGCCAGCAGGCAGGACTGGGGATCTCCTGAAGCTTTCTTT. The encoded protein is CASRQDWGSPEAFF. The J gene is TRBJ1-1, the V gene TRBV6-5; D gene ambiguous. Germline CDR1 reads MNHEY; CDR2 reads SVGAGI. The CDR3 spans 14 residues. V dropped 6 bases and J dropped 6 bases, with 17 bases sitting between them.

The chain couples TRBV28 to TRBJ1-2; D not resolved. The CDR3 consists of 14 residues. Between the trimmed V and J ends, which lost 5 bases and 1 base, there was a span of 11 bases. In germline, CDR1 is MDHEN, CDR2 SYDVKM. CDR3 sequence (DNA): TGTGCCAGCAGTATCCCACAATATAACTATGGCTACACCTTC. Translation gives CASSIPQYNYGYTF.

V is TRBV27 and J is TRBJ1-5; no reliable D call. Trimming stripped 2 bases from V and 5 bases from J, with 10 bases between. From germline, CDR1 is MNHEY and CDR2 SMNVEV (reference sequence). This CDR3 comprises 14 residues. This chain's CDR3 is CASSLLGSYQPQHF. The DNA of the CDR3 is TGTGCCAGCAGTTTACTGGGCAGTTATCAGCCCCAGCATTTT.

The gene calls are TRBV5-6 and TRBJ2-3; 13 positions match TRBD2. J gave up 3 bases and V 4 bases, and 5 bases lay outside the gene matches. CDR1 and CDR2 from the germline V gene are SGHDT and YYEEEE. The CDR3 has 16 amino acids. CDR3 bases: TGTGCCAGCAGCCCAGGACTAGCGGGAGAGACAGATACGCAGTATTTT. Encoded protein: CASSPGLAGETDTQYF.

This sequence joins TRBV27 and TRBJ2-7; 9 nucleotides match TRBD2. V gave up 2 bases and J gave up 3 bases; unmatched junction bases: 2. The CDR3 has 14 residues. Germline-derived CDR1 and CDR2 are MNHEY and SMNVEV (reference sequence). The chain's CDR3 is CASSLASGNYEQYF. In nucleotides, the CDR3 is TGTGCCAGCAGTTTAGCTAGCGGGAACTACGAGCAGTACTTC.

The genes are TRBV3-1 (or the pseudogene TRBV3-2) and TRBJ2-7, with 10 bases identical to TRBD1. V trimming: 2 bases; J trimming: 7 bases; junction bases outside the gene matches: 14. The CDR3 has 17 residues. Germline V gene data show CDR1 as LGHDT and CDR2 as YNNKEL (reference sequence). The CDR3 region has the DNA TGTGCCAGCAGCCAAACCACCACCGGGACAGGGGTGAGGGAGCAGTACTTC. This translates into CASSQTTTGTGVREQYF.

This clone has just a few counts. The chain couples TRBV29-1 to TRBJ1-4; 11 bases match TRBD1. Germline V lookup: CDR1 SQVTM, CDR2 ANQGSEA. The CDR3 runs to 14 residues. V was clipped by 4 bases and J by 7 bases; unmatched bases: 5. The CDR3 nucleotides read TGCAGCGTTGGTATGGGACAGGGGGGTGAAAAACTGTTTTTT. Protein product: CSVGMGQGGEKLFF.

CDR3 in amino acids: CASSLTEDGYTF. The CDR3, as DNA: TGTGCCAGCAGCCTGACAGAAGATGGCTACACCTTC. This chain joins TRBV28 and TRBJ1-2; tentative D call: TRBD1 (5 bases). V lost 6 bases, J lost 6 bases, and 11 bases lay in between. The CDR3 totals 12 residues. CDR1 and CDR2 (germline): MDHEN, SYDVKM.

This clone came up a few times. The chain recombines TRBV19 with TRBJ2-7; 13 positions match TRBD2. This CDR3 is built from 18 residues. From germline, CDR1 is LNHDA and CDR2 SQIVND (reference sequence). V lost 5 bases to trimming and J lost 2 bases; unmatched junction nucleotides: 12. The DNA for the CDR3 is TGTGCCAGTAGTCTCGGACTAGCGGGAGACCTTGGACCCTACGAGCAGTACTTC. Its protein is CASSLGLAGDLGPYEQYF.

The J gene is TRBJ1-1, the V gene TRBV7-9, with 9 bases fitting TRBD1. Germline V gene lookup returns CDR1 SEHNR and CDR2 FQNEAQ (reference sequence). V trimming: 3 bases; J trimming: 4 bases; junction bases outside the gene matches: 3. The CDR3 contains 14 residues. CDR3 nucleotide sequence: TGTGCCAGCAGCTTCGACAGGGGGAGCACTGAAGCTTTCTTT. This sequence encodes CASSFDRGSTEAFF.

The chain couples TRBV5-4 to TRBJ1-6, with 9 positions matching TRBD1. The CDR3 extends over 15 amino acids. With V trimmed by 0 bases and J by 10 bases, 5 bases remained unmatched. CDR1 and CDR2 from the germline V gene are SGHNT and YYREEE (reference sequence). The CDR3 sequence is CASSLEQGAQSPLHF. For the CDR3, the DNA is TGTGCCAGCAGCTTGGAACAGGGGGCTCAGTCACCCCTCCACTTT.

The chain joins TRBV5-1 to TRBJ2-7; D is perhaps TRBD1 (6 bases). The CDR3 contains 13 residues. V lost 0 bases and J lost 6, with 10 bases in between. CDR1 is SGHRS and CDR2 is YFSETQ in the germline V gene. CDR3 sequence (DNA): TGCGCCAGCAGCTTGGCACAGGGCTCCGAGCAGTACTTC. Amino acid sequence: CASSLAQGSEQYF.

The rearrangement uses TRBV29-1 and TRBJ2-5; weak D call: TRBD2 (6 bases). V was clipped by 4 bases and J by 4 bases, with 19 bases between them. The CDR3 spans 15 residues. Germline lookup yields CDR1 SQVTM and CDR2 ANQGSEA. For the CDR3, the DNA is TGCAGCGTTGTAGTTAGCGGATCATCACCAGAGACCCAGTACTTC. This codes for CSVVVSGSSPETQYF.

V gene TRBV7-2 combines with J gene TRBJ1-2, with a possible D match to TRBD1 (6 bases). The CDR3 is 15 amino acids. V lost 2 bases and J 1 base, leaving 11 bases between the germline ends. Germline CDR1 reads SGHTA; CDR2 reads FQGNSA. In nucleotides, the CDR3 is TGTGCCAGCAGCTTATCAGGGGTTGATAACTATGGCTACACCTTC. Translating gives CASSLSGVDNYGYTF.

This sequence joins TRBV7-8 and TRBJ2-1, with TRBD2 matching over 11 bases. Trimming took 2 bases from V and 7 from J; bases not matched to a gene: 13. CDR1 is SGHVS and CDR2 is FQNEAQ in the germline V gene. The CDR3 loop spans 18 amino acids. CDR3: CASSLRVAASGRWNEQFF. The DNA for the CDR3 is TGTGCCAGCAGCTTAAGAGTCGCCGCTAGCGGGAGGTGGAATGAGCAGTTCTTC.

This clone appeared a single time. CDR3 region: CASSLSSGFGFAEAFF. DNA of the CDR3: TGTGCCAGCAGTTTATCCTCAGGGTTTGGTTTCGCTGAAGCTTTCTTT. V usage is TRBV28 and J usage is TRBJ1-1; perhaps TRBD1 as D (5 bases). Germline V gene data show CDR1 as MDHEN and CDR2 as SYDVKM. The CDR3 consists of 16 residues. Trimming took off 1 base at V and 6 bases at J, with 18 bases between the two ends.

V usage is TRBV27 and J usage is TRBJ2-1; no clear D. Trimming removed 3 bases at V and 5 bases at J, with 8 bases between. CDR1 and CDR2 (germline): MNHEY, SMNVEV (reference sequence). This CDR3 has 13 residues. CDR3 amino acids: CASSFQENNEQFF. CDR3 nucleotide sequence: TGTGCCAGCAGTTTTCAGGAAAACAATGAGCAGTTCTTC.

The CDR3, as DNA: TGTGCCAGCAGCCAGGGACTCGTATCGGGCACTGAAGCTTTCTTT. As protein: CASSQGLVSGTEAFF. The gene calls are TRBV27 and TRBJ1-1; weak D call: TRBD1 (5 bases). The V gene's germline CDR1 is MNHEY and CDR2 SMNVEV (reference sequence). With 6 bases removed from V and 4 bases from J, the gap between germline ends came to 18 bases. CDR3 length equals 15 residues.

The chain recombines TRBV28 with TRBJ1-5; D is unresolved. The germline V gene has CDR1 MDHEN and CDR2 SYDVKM. This CDR3 has 12 amino acids. Between the trimmed V and J ends, which lost 7 bases and 4 bases, there was a span of 8 bases. Written as DNA, the CDR3 is TGTGCCAGCACGGTTTCAAATCAGCCCCAGCATTTT. It translates to CASTVSNQPQHF.

The rearrangement joins TRBV21-1 to TRBJ1-2; the table's D call, TRBD1, has no DNA check behind it. TRBV21-1 is termed a pseudogene. The CDR3 extends over 21 amino acids. The CDR3 is CASSNRKIRTGMFGWDYGYTF. CDR3 sequence (DNA): TGTGCCAGCAGCAATAGGAAGATAAGGACAGGGATGTTTGGTTGGGACTATGGCTACACCTTC.